Listed below are T cell receptor beta chains from one sample, sequenced in a study of identical twins. TCRdb independently ran MiXCR on the 5' RACE reads; one entry per CDR3 protein. The table shows 450,000 to 600,000 distinct CDR3 sequences, with about 22% occurring only once. These data were also filed under a second study, of yellow fever vaccine responses in identical twins.

Input material: CD4+ T cells sorted from blood. The receptor source for this set is a woman younger than 35 in good health. Both conserved end residues are part of each CDR3. D genes are given only for firm matches. The size field is filled for only some rows; it gives once, few, many or a size class.

TRBV10-2	NA	TRBJ2-7	TRBD2	CATATSVAPYEQYF	TGCGCCACCGCCACTAGCGTCGCCCCCTACGAGCAGTACTTC
TRBV2	NA	TRBJ2-1	NA	CASTPIPWGANEQFF	TGTGCCAGCACTCCAATTCCCTGGGGTGCCAATGAGCAGTTCTTC
TRBV2	NA	TRBJ2-5	TRBD2	CASSGTSGPQETQYF	TGTGCCAGCAGTGGGACTAGCGGGCCCCAAGAGACCCAGTACTTC
TRBV7-8	NA	TRBJ2-5	NA	CASSLPPKYGRRKETQYF	TGTGCCAGCAGCTTACCCCCCAAATACGGACGAAGGAAAGAGACCCAGTACTTC
TRBV7-9	NA	TRBJ2-1	NA	CASSLDHEQFF	TGTGCCAGCAGCTTAGATCATGAGCAGTTCTTC
TRBV7-7	NA	TRBJ2-5	TRBD2	CASSQRLAGGQETQYF	TGTGCCAGCAGCCAACGACTAGCGGGAGGGCAAGAGACCCAGTACTTC
TRBV5-1	few	TRBJ2-1	NA	CASSLWADDNEQFF	TGCGCCAGCAGCTTGTGGGCAGACGACAATGAGCAGTTCTTC
TRBV4-1	NA	TRBJ2-5	TRBD2	CASSQESVASSGSETQYF	TGCGCCAGCAGCCAAGAAAGTGTAGCGTCTAGCGGGAGTGAGACCCAGTACTTC
TRBV10-1	NA	TRBJ2-1	TRBD2	CASSQTSGRNNEQFF	TGCGCCAGCAGCCAGACTAGCGGGAGGAACAATGAGCAGTTCTTC
TRBV6-1	few	TRBJ2-6	TRBD2	CASSKLAGGPGANVLTF	TGTGCCAGCAGTAAACTAGCGGGGGGGCCTGGGGCCAACGTCCTGACTTTC
TRBV6-1	NA	TRBJ1-1	NA	CASSPASSLGTEAFF	TGTGCCAGCAGCCCCGCGAGTAGCCTGGGGACTGAAGCTTTCTTT
TRBV11-2	few	TRBJ2-1	NA	CASSTEGLASYNEQFF	TGTGCCAGCAGCACTGAAGGTCTGGCTAGCTACAATGAGCAGTTCTTC
TRBV2	NA	TRBJ2-3	NA	CASTRDPTDTQYF	TGTGCCAGCACCCGGGACCCCACAGATACGCAGTATTTT
TRBV11-2	NA	TRBJ2-3	TRBD1	CASTTGQGLAFTDTQYF	TGTGCCAGCACCACCGGACAGGGCCTAGCTTTCACAGATACGCAGTATTTT
TRBV6-1	few	TRBJ2-1	TRBD1	CASRHRGKTYNEQFF	TGTGCCAGCAGACACAGGGGGAAAACCTACAATGAGCAGTTCTTC
TRBV29-1	few	TRBJ1-4	NA	CSAAVATNEKLFF	TGCAGCGCCGCGGTGGCAACTAATGAAAAACTGTTTTTT
TRBV2	NA	TRBJ2-7	TRBD1	CASSEDGTDSYEQYF	TGTGCCAGCAGTGAAGACGGGACAGACTCCTACGAGCAGTACTTC
TRBV12-3/TRBV12-4	NA	TRBJ2-5	NA	CASSLRAEAPLSTQYF	TGTGCCAGCAGTCTCCGGGCGGAGGCCCCCTTGAGTACCCAGTACTTC
TRBV20-1	few	TRBJ2-1	TRBD2	CSARDNPSGRSYNEQFF	TGCAGTGCTAGAGATAATCCTAGCGGGAGATCCTACAATGAGCAGTTCTTC
TRBV10-3	NA	TRBJ2-3	TRBD2	CAIENIAGGRTDTQYF	TGTGCCATCGAGAACATAGCGGGAGGTCGCACAGATACGCAGTATTTT
TRBV29-1	NA	TRBJ2-3	NA	CSGSRGADTPYF	TGCAGCGGATCTCGAGGCGCAGATACGCCGTATTTT
TRBV18	few	TRBJ2-5	TRBD2	CASSLGTSGSQETQYF	TGTGCCAGCTCACTAGGGACTAGTGGGAGCCAAGAGACCCAGTACTTC
TRBV12-3/TRBV12-4	few	TRBJ2-2	NA	CASRSGLLNTGELFF	TGTGCCAGCCGGTCCGGACTCTTGAACACCGGGGAGCTGTTTTTT
TRBV6-1	few	TRBJ2-1	TRBD2	CASSRAGTSGINEQFF	TGTGCCAGCAGCCGAGCCGGGACTAGCGGGATAAATGAGCAGTTCTTC
TRBV20-1	once	TRBJ2-1	TRBD2	CSAVGSGGPPGHEQFF	TGCAGTGCGGTGGGGAGCGGGGGCCCGCCCGGGCATGAGCAGTTCTTC
TRBV7-9	NA	TRBJ2-3	NA	CASSLFGTESDTQYF	TGTGCCAGCAGCTTATTTGGGACTGAATCAGATACGCAGTATTTT
TRBV5-1	NA	TRBJ2-3	NA	CASSPLRRGDADTQYF	TGCGCCAGCAGCCCCCTCCGGAGGGGGGACGCAGATACGCAGTATTTT
TRBV20-1	few	TRBJ1-5	NA	CSARGGTGNQPQHF	TGCAGTGCTAGAGGGGGGACGGGCAATCAGCCCCAGCATTTT